This entry lists 2 T cell receptor beta chains sequenced from one sample in a study of blood T cell repertoires in COVID-19. The method was immunoSEQ multiplex PCR; TCRdb's version includes in-frame clones alone and lacks a portion of them. The sample shows about 210,000 clones, roughly 80% of them seen only once. Material for sequencing was peripheral blood. The receptors derive from a woman aged 80 or older with COVID-19, enrolled during active disease.

The chain couples TRBV30 to TRBJ2-7; D is uncertain. The CDR3 has 12 amino acids. Germline lookup yields CDR1 GTSNPN and CDR2 SVGIG (reference sequence). With 2 bases removed from V and 3 bases from J, the gap between germline ends came to 8 bases. The CDR3 spells CAWSLKHYEQYF. In nucleotides, the CDR3 is TGTGCCTGGAGTTTAAAACACTACGAGCAGTACTTC.

The V and J genes are TRBV7-9 and TRBJ2-2; 7 bases map to TRBD2. CDR1 SEHNR and CDR2 FQNEAQ come from the germline V gene (reference sequence). CDR3 length equals 15 residues. The trim removed 5 bases at V and 3 bases at J, leaving 6 bases unmatched. The CDR3 coding sequence is TGTGCCAGCAGCCGTGGCACTAGCGACACCGGGGAGCTGTTTTTT. Amino acids: CASSRGTSDTGELFF.